Each of the 5 T cell receptor beta chains below was sequenced from the same sample in a study of neurological immune-mediated disorders. TCRdb independently ran MiXCR on the 5' RACE reads; one entry per CDR3 protein. This table has roughly 32,000 distinct CDR3 sequences, approximately 4.2% appearing once. Sequenced: PBMCs. These receptors all come from a man under 40 with multiple sclerosis.

Many counts were recorded for this clonotype. The chain couples TRBV12-3 or TRBV12-4 to TRBJ2-7, with a weak D call TRBD1 (5 bases). The V end was cut by 3 bases, the J end by 6 bases, with 9 bases between. The CDR3 is made up of 12 amino acids. The CDR3 protein is CASSFRTGEQYF. The CDR3 nucleotides read TGTGCCAGCAGTTTCCGCACAGGCGAGCAGTACTTC.

This clonotype came up many times. The chain has TRBV7-9 and TRBJ1-5, with 7 nucleotides matching TRBD1. This CDR3 spans 17 amino acids. Germline CDR1 and CDR2: SEHNR and FQNEAQ (reference sequence). V shed 0 bases and J 0 bases; nucleotides not matched to a gene: 5. CDR3 amino acids: CASSLAAGTDSNQPQHF. The CDR3 coding sequence is TGTGCCAGCAGCTTAGCGGCCGGGACAGATAGCAATCAGCCCCAGCATTTT.

This clonotype came up many times. The chain is built from TRBV20-1 and TRBJ1-2; D is undetermined. V lost 5 bases to trimming and J lost 5 bases, with 9 bases between them. There are 11 residues in the CDR3. CDR1 is DFQATT and CDR2 is SNEGSKA in the germline V gene (reference sequence). In DNA, the CDR3 is TGCAGTGCTTTCGAGGAATATGGCTACACCTTC. It codes for CSAFEEYGYTF.

This clonotype showed up just once. A much larger clone is a single base away; this may be a read error. The V and J genes are TRBV6-5 and TRBJ2-5; no clear D. Deletions cut 8 bases from V and 7 bases from J, with 11 bases between. The CDR3 loop spans 11 amino acids. CDR1 is MNHEY, CDR2 SVGAGI, per germline. CDR3 protein: CASRRGWTQYF. The CDR3 DNA reads TGTGCCAGCCGTCGCGGTTGGACCCAGTACTTC.

This clonotype is judged medium-sized (0.01 to 0.1%). The chain combines TRBV5-1 with TRBJ2-3; TRBD2 matches at 12 bases. Germline CDR1 SGHRS, CDR2 YFSETQ. The V gene end was trimmed by 5 bases and the J gene end by 5 bases; junction bases not matched to a gene: 0. The CDR3 covers 13 residues. CDR3 DNA sequence: TGCGCCAGCAGACTAGCGGGGGGAGATACGCAGTATTTT. This codes for CASRLAGGDTQYF.